This record looks at one T cell receptor (beta chain) sequence and its context. The entry originates in a study of blood T cell repertoires in COVID-19. As for the study in general: Sample material is recorded as cDNA or gDNA derived from T cells, B-cell-depleted T cells, or PBMCs.

Original processing notes: Amplification with reference gene primers provided the estimates of nucleated cell counts. Sequenced by immunoSEQ multiplex PCR; TCRdb stores in-frame clones only, minus some. V, J and clone size derive from that table, while D and trimming were established from the DNA sequence. The sample contains more than 110,000 clones, around 82% of which appear only once. The TCR originated in a human donor in a cohort sampled during active COVID-19. The sample was peripheral blood.

CDR3 bases: TGTGCCAGCAGCCCCCCAGGGCTGGTGGAGCAGTACTTC. Translating gives CASSPPGLVEQYF. The V and J genes are TRBV4-2 and TRBJ2-7, with D perhaps TRBD1 (5 bases). V was trimmed by 4 bases and J by 7 bases, leaving 14 bases between them. Germline CDR1 reads LGHNA; CDR2 reads YNFKEQ. The CDR3 extends over 13 amino acids.